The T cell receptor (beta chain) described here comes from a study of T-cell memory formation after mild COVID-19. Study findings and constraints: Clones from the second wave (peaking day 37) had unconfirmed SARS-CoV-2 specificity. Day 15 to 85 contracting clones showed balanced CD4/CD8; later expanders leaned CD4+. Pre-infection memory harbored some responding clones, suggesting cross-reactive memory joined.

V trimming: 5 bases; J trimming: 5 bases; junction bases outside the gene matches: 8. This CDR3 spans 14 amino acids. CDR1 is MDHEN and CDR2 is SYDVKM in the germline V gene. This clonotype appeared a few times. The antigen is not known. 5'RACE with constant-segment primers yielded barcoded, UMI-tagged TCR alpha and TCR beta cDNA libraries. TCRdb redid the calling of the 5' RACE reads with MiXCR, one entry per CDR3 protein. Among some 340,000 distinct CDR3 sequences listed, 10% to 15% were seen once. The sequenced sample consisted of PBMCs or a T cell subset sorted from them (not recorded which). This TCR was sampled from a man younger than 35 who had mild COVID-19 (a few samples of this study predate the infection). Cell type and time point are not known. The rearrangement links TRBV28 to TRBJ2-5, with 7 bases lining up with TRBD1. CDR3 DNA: TGTGCCAGCAGTCGAACAGGGGTAGTGGAGACCCAGTACTTC. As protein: CASSRTGVVETQYF.